Shown below are 24 T cell receptor beta chains from a single sample sequenced in a study of blood T cell repertoires in COVID-19 (dated by TCRdb to about 2020). Library prep was done by the immunoSEQ multiplex PCR assay. The source is immuneACCESS, and TCRdb retained only in-frame sequences with V and J called. Part of the clones is not carried over; for the studies checked, unresolved V genes explain less than half of this, and the remainder is unexplained. The sample table contains about 330,000 clones; only one count was recorded for around 90% of them. The leading ten clones occupy roughly a tenth of the sample. Material for sequencing was peripheral blood. The source is a man between 25 and 39 years old with COVID-19, enrolled during active disease.

The chain recombines TRBV19 with TRBJ2-1; 10 nucleotides align to TRBD2. This CDR3 region has 16 residues. Germline V gene lookup returns CDR1 LNHDA and CDR2 SQIVND (reference sequence). Trimming removed 3 bases from V and 4 bases from J; junction bases left unmatched: 6. The chain's CDR3 is CASSIFLAGAYNEQFF. Written as DNA, the CDR3 is TGTGCCAGTAGTATCTTCCTAGCGGGAGCTTACAATGAGCAGTTCTTC.

This sequence joins TRBV4-1 and TRBJ2-2; D uncertain. The CDR3 totals 13 residues. The germline V gene has CDR1 MGHRA and CDR2 YSYEKL. V was cut by 4 bases and J by 0 bases, with 3 bases left in between. CDR3 amino acids: CASSPTNTGELFF. The CDR3 DNA reads TGCGCCAGCAGCCCTACGAACACCGGGGAGCTGTTTTTT.

The chain carries TRBV7-2 and TRBJ2-3; no clear D. The CDR3 contains 15 residues. Germline V gene lookup returns CDR1 SGHTA and CDR2 FQGNSA. V dropped 1 base and J dropped 0 bases, with 8 bases sitting between them. For the CDR3, the DNA is TGTGCCAGCAGCTTAGTCTACCTCAGCACAGATACGCAGTATTTT. Translating it yields CASSLVYLSTDTQYF.

Here the CDR3 DNA reads TGCGCCAGCAGCCAAGAAGGCCAGGGCCCCTATGGCTACACCTTC. This sequence encodes CASSQEGQGPYGYTF. This chain connects TRBV4-1 to TRBJ1-2; D is perhaps TRBD1 (5 bases). CDR1 and CDR2 from the germline V gene are MGHRA and YSYEKL. The CDR3 has 15 amino acids. Trimming pared 0 bases from V and 4 bases from J, leaving 12 bases between.

The J gene is TRBJ2-7, the V gene TRBV2, with 7 bases that match TRBD1. This CDR3 contains 13 residues. CDR1 SNHLY and CDR2 FYNNEI come from the germline V gene. The J segment lost 3 bases and the V segment lost 8 bases, leaving 7 bases of the junction unmatched. The CDR3 region is CASVRDSFYEQYF. The CDR3 bases are TGTGCCAGCGTCAGGGACAGTTTCTACGAGCAGTACTTC. The variable domain in full, completed from reference TRBV2 and TRBJ2-7, reads EPEVTQTPSHQVTQMGQEVILRCVPISNHLYFYWYRQILGQKVEFLVSFYNNEISEKSEIFDDQFSVERPDGSNFTLKIRSTKLEDSAMYFCASVRDSFYEQYFGPGTRLTVT.

This chain joins TRBV9 and TRBJ1-1; TRBD1 matches 7 bases. The V and J ends lost 4 bases and 4 bases, in that order; junction bases with no gene match: 10. The CDR3 loop spans 15 amino acids. The V gene's germline CDR1 is SGDLS and CDR2 YYNGEE. The CDR3 DNA sequence: TGTGCCAGCAGCTCTCAACAGGGGTTTGGCACTGAAGCTTTCTTT. This codes for CASSSQQGFGTEAFF.

The rearrangement links TRBV6-6 to TRBJ1-2, with D tentatively TRBD1 (5 bases). This CDR3 comprises 15 residues. CDR1 and CDR2 from the germline V gene are MNHNY and SVGAGI (reference sequence). Trimming removed 4 bases from V and 5 bases from J, with 17 bases in between. The CDR3 loop is CASSSQDGGAYGYTF. The DNA of the CDR3 is TGTGCCAGCAGTTCCCAGGACGGAGGGGCTTATGGCTACACCTTC.

This chain joins TRBV28 and TRBJ2-1; D is undetermined. Germline V gene data show CDR1 as MDHEN and CDR2 as SYDVKM. Trimming left V 2 bases short and J 5 bases short, with 7 bases between. This CDR3 region has 13 residues. The DNA for the CDR3 is TGTGCCAGCAGTTTAGAGAGTCACAATGAGCAGTTCTTC. Translating it yields CASSLESHNEQFF.

V and J are TRBV19 and TRBJ2-5; possibly TRBD2 for D (5 bases). The V gene lost 7 bases and the J gene lost 0 bases, with 12 bases spanning the gap. Germline V lookup: CDR1 LNHDA, CDR2 SQIVND (reference sequence). The CDR3 has 14 amino acids. The CDR3 sequence is CASNAGVYQETQYF. CDR3 bases: TGTGCCAGTAACGCCGGGGTTTACCAAGAGACCCAGTACTTC.

The chain couples TRBV9 to TRBJ1-2; D ambiguous. The length of the CDR3 is 14 residues. Deletions cut 2 bases from V and 1 base from J, with 9 bases between. Germline assignment: CDR1 SGDLS and CDR2 YYNGEE. DNA for the CDR3: TGTGCCAGCAGCGTCGACGGGAATAACTATGGCTACACCTTC. It translates to CASSVDGNNYGYTF.

The rearrangement links TRBV27 to TRBJ2-2, with a possible D match to TRBD2 (5 bases). The germline V and J ends were trimmed by 5 bases and 0 bases, with 10 bases remaining between them. The CDR3 is 15 amino acids. Germline V gene data show CDR1 as MNHEY and CDR2 as SMNVEV (reference sequence). CDR3 nucleotides: TGTGCCAGCAGTCGGGGTATAGCGAACACCGGGGAGCTGTTTTTT. Its protein product is CASSRGIANTGELFF.

The chain uses TRBV24-1 and TRBJ2-3; D unresolved. The CDR3 sequence is 14 residues long. Germline CDR1 and CDR2: KGHDR and SFDVKD. The V end was cut by 7 bases, the J end by 6 bases, with 16 bases between. In DNA form, the CDR3 reads TGTGCCACCAGCACCTCCGGTTATGTGGATACGCAGTATTTT. Its protein is CATSTSGYVDTQYF.

V is TRBV18 and J is TRBJ2-2; D gene uncertain. Trimming took off 1 base at V and 0 bases at J, with 9 bases between the two ends. Germline V gene data show CDR1 as KGHSH and CDR2 as LQKENI. This CDR3 region has 16 residues. The CDR3 region is CASSPQSPSNTGELFF. The CDR3 nucleotides are TGTGCCAGCTCACCACAGAGTCCCTCGAACACCGGGGAGCTGTTTTTT.

J is TRBJ2-4 and V is TRBV19, with D hard to call. Looked up from germline, CDR1 is LNHDA and CDR2 is SQIVND (reference sequence). Trimming took off 3 bases at V and 0 bases at J, with 12 bases between the two ends. The CDR3 has 16 amino acids. CDR3 nucleotides: TGTGCCAGTAGTATGGCCAGATTCTTAGCCAAAAACATTCAGTACTTC. It encodes CASSMARFLAKNIQYF.

This clone turned up a few times. This sequence joins TRBV4-1 and TRBJ1-6; TRBD1 aligns across 9 bases. Germline CDR1 and CDR2: MGHRA and YSYEKL. J was trimmed by 6 bases and V by 5 bases; bases with no gene match: 11. There are 17 residues in the CDR3. Here the CDR3 reads CASSKAGTGYSNSPLHF. The CDR3 DNA is TGCGCCAGCAGCAAAGCCGGGACAGGGTATAGTAATTCACCCCTCCACTTT.

The chain joins TRBV7-2 to TRBJ2-2; D gene ambiguous. Germline loops: CDR1 SGHTA, CDR2 FQGNSA. The CDR3 spans 15 residues. V dropped 1 base and J dropped 3 bases, with 9 bases sitting between them. CDR3 in DNA: TGTGCCAGCAGCTTAGACGGCGGATACACCGGGGAGCTGTTTTTT. Protein sequence: CASSLDGGYTGELFF.

The chain recombines TRBV6-6 with TRBJ1-4; no firm D call. V was cut by 4 bases and J by 8 bases, with 17 bases left in between. This CDR3 is 15 amino acids long. From germline, CDR1 is MNHNY and CDR2 SVGAGI (reference sequence). The CDR3 DNA reads as TGTGCCAGCAGTTTGGAGACTCCTCCGGGGGAAAAACTGTTTTTT. The encoded protein is CASSLETPPGEKLFF.

The chain couples TRBV28 to TRBJ2-1, with 10 bases aligning to TRBD2. Trimming removed 7 bases from V and 10 bases from J; junction bases left unmatched: 13. The germline gives CDR1 MDHEN, CDR2 SYDVKM. The CDR3 consists of 15 residues. The CDR3 region has the DNA TGTGCCAGCAAAAGGCCAGACCCGGGACTAGCGGAGCAGTTCTTC. Its translation: CASKRPDPGLAEQFF.

The chain uses TRBV19 and TRBJ2-5; tentative D call: TRBD2 (5 bases). Germline V gene lookup returns CDR1 LNHDA and CDR2 SQIVND (reference sequence). The CDR3 loop spans 15 amino acids. V was trimmed by 4 bases and J by 5 bases, leaving 17 bases between them. As DNA, the CDR3 is TGTGCCAGTAGTAGTTATCCGGGTCGGAGGGAGACCCAGTACTTC. Protein product: CASSSYPGRRETQYF.

The chain carries TRBV2 and TRBJ2-3, with 7 positions matching TRBD1. The CDR3 length is 14 residues. V lost 7 bases, J lost 1 base, and 5 bases stayed unmatched. CDR1 and CDR2 from the germline V gene are SNHLY and FYNNEI. The CDR3 loop reads CASKTGLGTDTQYF. In nucleotides, the CDR3 is TGTGCCAGCAAGACAGGGTTAGGCACAGATACGCAGTATTTT.

This chain uses TRBV9 with TRBJ2-3, with D tentatively TRBD1 (5 bases). V was shortened by 0 bases and J by 5 bases, with 22 bases between the two germline ends. The germline gives CDR1 SGDLS, CDR2 YYNGEE. This CDR3 has 18 residues. This CDR3 is CASSVGLSRVSRGDTQYF. CDR3 in DNA: TGTGCCAGCAGCGTAGGCCTTAGCAGGGTTTCTAGGGGAGATACGCAGTATTTT. The whole variable domain, remainder taken from reference TRBV9 and TRBJ2-3, is DSGVTQTPKHLITATGQRVTLRCSPRSGDLSVYWYQQSLDQGLQFLIQYYNGEERAKGNILERFSAQQFPDLHSELNLSSLELGDSALYFCASSVGLSRVSRGDTQYFGPGTRLTVL.

The rearrangement links TRBV7-2 to TRBJ2-3; TRBD2 matches 12 bases. This CDR3 comprises 15 residues. Germline CDR1 SGHTA, CDR2 FQGNSA. The J segment lost 6 bases and the V segment lost 5 bases, leaving 6 bases of the junction unmatched. CDR3 in DNA: TGTGCCAGCAGCAGATCGGGGACTAGCGGGGATACGCAGTATTTT. It yields the protein CASSRSGTSGDTQYF.

The CDR3 region is CASSQAGGGSLSGANVLTF. The CDR3, as DNA: TGTGCCAGCAGCCAAGCGGGGGGAGGGTCCCTCTCTGGGGCCAACGTCCTGACTTTC. V gene TRBV3-1 (or the pseudogene TRBV3-2) combines with J gene TRBJ2-6; 7 bases fit TRBD2. CDR1 is LGHDT and CDR2 is YNNKEL in the germline V gene (reference sequence). V lost 1 base to trimming and J lost 0 bases; unmatched junction nucleotides: 9. The CDR3 length is 19 residues.

CDR3 in amino acids: CAWSISTRYEQYF. In nucleotides, the CDR3 is TGTGCCTGGAGTATCTCCACCCGGTACGAGCAGTACTTC. The chain is built from TRBV30 and TRBJ2-7; no definite D call. V shed 2 bases and J shed 4 bases, with 12 bases lying between them. Germline CDR1 GTSNPN, CDR2 SVGIG (reference sequence). The CDR3 loop spans 13 amino acids.